This T cell receptor beta chain was sequenced in a study of OX40 agonist ivuxolimab in advanced cancers. The overall study: Three patients had partial responses: one hepatocellular carcinoma, two cutaneous melanoma. The study's findings and limits: Average numbers of expanded clones were greater in CD8+ T cells than in CD4+.

Concerning this clone itself: Its antigen is as yet unknown.

Here immunoSEQ multiplex PCR was the method, and the copy in TCRdb shows in-frame clones only, minus some. The sample lists about 44,000 clones; about four fifths were seen once. This sequence was found in an adult with an advanced solid tumor such as melanoma, head and neck, liver or kidney cancer. The starting material was CD4+ or CD8+ T cells sorted from blood, obtained in a trial of the OX40 agonist ivuxolimab.

CDR3 sequence: CASSRTIYF. As DNA, the CDR3 is TGTGCCAGCAGTAGGACCATATATTTT. The V call is TRBV2, the J call TRBJ1-3; D not certain. This CDR3 has 9 amino acids. V lost 5 bases and J 10 bases, leaving 3 bases between the germline ends. CDR1 and CDR2 from the germline V gene are SNHLY and FYNNEI.